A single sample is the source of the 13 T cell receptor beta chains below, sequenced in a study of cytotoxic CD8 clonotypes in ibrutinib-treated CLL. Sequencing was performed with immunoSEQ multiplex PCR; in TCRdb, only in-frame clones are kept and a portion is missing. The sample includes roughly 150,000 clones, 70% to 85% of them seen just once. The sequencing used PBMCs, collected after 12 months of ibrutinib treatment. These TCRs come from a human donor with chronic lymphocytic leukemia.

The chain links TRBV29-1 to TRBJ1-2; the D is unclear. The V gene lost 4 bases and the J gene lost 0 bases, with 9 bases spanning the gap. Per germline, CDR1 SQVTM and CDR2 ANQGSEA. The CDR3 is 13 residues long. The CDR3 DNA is TGCAGCGTTGTTGCCAGCCCTAACTATGGCTACACCTTC. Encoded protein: CSVVASPNYGYTF.

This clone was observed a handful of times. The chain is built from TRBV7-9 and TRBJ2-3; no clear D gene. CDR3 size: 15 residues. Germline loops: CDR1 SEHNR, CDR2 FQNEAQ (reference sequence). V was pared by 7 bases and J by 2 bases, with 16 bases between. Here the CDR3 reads CASTRPGRTTDTQYF. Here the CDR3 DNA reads TGTGCCAGCACCCGACCCGGTCGGACCACAGATACGCAGTATTTT.

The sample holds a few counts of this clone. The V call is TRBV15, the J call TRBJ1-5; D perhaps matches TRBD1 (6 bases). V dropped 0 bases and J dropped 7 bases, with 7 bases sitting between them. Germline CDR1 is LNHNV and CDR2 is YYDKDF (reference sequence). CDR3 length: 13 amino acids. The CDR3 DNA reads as TGTGCCACCAGCAGAGATACAGGGCAGCCCCAGCATTTT. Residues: CATSRDTGQPQHF.

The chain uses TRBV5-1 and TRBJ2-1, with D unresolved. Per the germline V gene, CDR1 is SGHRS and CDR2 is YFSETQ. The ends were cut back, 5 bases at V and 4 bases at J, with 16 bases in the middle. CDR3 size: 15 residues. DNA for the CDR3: TGCGCCAGCAGTAGAACAGCCCTATCATACAATGAGCAGTTCTTC. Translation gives CASSRTALSYNEQFF.

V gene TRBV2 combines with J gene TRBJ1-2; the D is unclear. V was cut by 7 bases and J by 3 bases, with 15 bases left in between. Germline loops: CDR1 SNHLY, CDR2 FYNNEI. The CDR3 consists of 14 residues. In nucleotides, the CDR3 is TGTGCCAGCACGCTGGAGGGAAGCCACTATGGCTACACCTTC. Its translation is CASTLEGSHYGYTF.

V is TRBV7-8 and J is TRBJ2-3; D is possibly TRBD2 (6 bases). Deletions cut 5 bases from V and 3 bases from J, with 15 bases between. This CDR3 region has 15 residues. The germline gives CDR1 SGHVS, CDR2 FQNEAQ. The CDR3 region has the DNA TGTGCCAGCAGCCTCCGGGAGACGAGGACAGATACGCAGTATTTT. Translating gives CASSLRETRTDTQYF.

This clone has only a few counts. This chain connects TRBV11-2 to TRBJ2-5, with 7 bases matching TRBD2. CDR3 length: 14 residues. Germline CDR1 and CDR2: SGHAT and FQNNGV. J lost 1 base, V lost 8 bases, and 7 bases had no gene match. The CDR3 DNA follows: TGTGCCAGCCGACAGTGGGAGGGCCAAGAGACCCAGTACTTC. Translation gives CASRQWEGQETQYF.

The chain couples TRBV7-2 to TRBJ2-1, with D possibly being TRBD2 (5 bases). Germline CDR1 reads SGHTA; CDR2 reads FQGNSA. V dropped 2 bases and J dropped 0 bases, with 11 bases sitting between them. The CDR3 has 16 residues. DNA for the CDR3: TGTGCCAGCAGCTTAATTGGAGGCAGCTCCTACAATGAGCAGTTCTTC. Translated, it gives CASSLIGGSSYNEQFF.

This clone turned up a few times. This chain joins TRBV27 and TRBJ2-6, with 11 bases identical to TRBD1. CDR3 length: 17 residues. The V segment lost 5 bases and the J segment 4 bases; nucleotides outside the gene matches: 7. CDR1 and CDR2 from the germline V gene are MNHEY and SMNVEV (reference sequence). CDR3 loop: CASSPGQGALGANVLTF. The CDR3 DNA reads TGTGCCAGCAGTCCCGGACAGGGGGCTCTGGGGGCCAACGTCCTGACTTTC.

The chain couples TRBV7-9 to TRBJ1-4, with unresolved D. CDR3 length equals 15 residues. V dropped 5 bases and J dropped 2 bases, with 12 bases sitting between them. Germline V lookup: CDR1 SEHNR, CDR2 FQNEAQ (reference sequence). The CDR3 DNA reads TGTGCCAGCAGCCTCCTTAGGGCTACTAATGAAAAACTGTTTTTT. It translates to CASSLLRATNEKLFF.

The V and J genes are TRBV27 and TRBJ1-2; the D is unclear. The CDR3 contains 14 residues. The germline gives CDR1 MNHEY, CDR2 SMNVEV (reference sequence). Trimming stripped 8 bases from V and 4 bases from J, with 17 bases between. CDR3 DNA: TGTGCCAGCGGTCAAGGAGAGGGTGGCTATGGCTACACCTTC. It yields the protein CASGQGEGGYGYTF.

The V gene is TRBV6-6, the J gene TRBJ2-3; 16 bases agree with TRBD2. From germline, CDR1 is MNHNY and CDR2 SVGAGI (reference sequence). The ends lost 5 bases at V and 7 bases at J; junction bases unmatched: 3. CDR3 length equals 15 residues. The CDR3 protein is CASSGTSGGAYTQYF. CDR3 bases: TGTGCCAGCAGTGGGACTAGCGGGGGGGCTTATACGCAGTATTTT.

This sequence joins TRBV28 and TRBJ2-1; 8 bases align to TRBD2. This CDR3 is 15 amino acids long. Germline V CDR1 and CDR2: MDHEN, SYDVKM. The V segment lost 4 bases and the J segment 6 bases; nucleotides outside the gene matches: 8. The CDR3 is CASSSLGTRANEQFF. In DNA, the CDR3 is TGTGCCAGCAGTTCCCTGGGGACTAGGGCCAATGAGCAGTTCTTC.